These 19 T cell receptor beta chains originate from one sample sequenced in a study of T cell repertoires in cytomegalovirus infection. MiXCR was run by TCRdb on the reads, yielding one entry per CDR3 protein. The sample contains roughly 500,000 distinct CDR3 sequences, about 11% of which appear only once. Sequencing used PBMCs. These receptors came from a human donor in good health (CMV status not recorded). Some clones in this sample may be carry-over from other donors' samples.

This clonotype was detected once. The CDR3 loop reads CASSLGQGWGYGYTF. The CDR3 DNA sequence: TGCGCCAGCAGCTTGGGCCAGGGCTGGGGCTATGGCTACACCTTC. V usage is TRBV5-1 and J usage is TRBJ1-2, with D possibly TRBD1 on 5 matching bases. The CDR3 covers 15 residues. Per the germline V gene, CDR1 is SGHRS and CDR2 is YFSETQ. V was clipped by 0 bases and J by 4 bases, with 13 bases between them.

V gene TRBV5-4 combines with J gene TRBJ2-2; 10 nucleotides align to TRBD2. V gave up 3 bases and J gave up 7 bases; unmatched junction bases: 15. Germline CDR1 SGHNT, CDR2 YYREEE (reference sequence). CDR3 length equals 18 residues. The CDR3 protein is CASSSNTLAGGNFGELFF. CDR3 DNA sequence: TGTGCCAGCAGCTCTAATACTTTAGCGGGAGGTAACTTCGGGGAGCTGTTTTTT.

This rearrangement joins TRBV19 to TRBJ1-1, with D possibly matching TRBD1 (5 bases). Deletions cut 9 bases from V and 3 bases from J, with 17 bases between. The CDR3 has 14 amino acids. CDR1 and CDR2 from the germline V gene are LNHDA and SQIVND (reference sequence). CDR3 region: CASSNPGLDTEAFF. CDR3 sequence (DNA): TGTGCCAGCTCAAACCCAGGGTTGGACACTGAAGCTTTCTTT.

The chain is built from TRBV14 and TRBJ1-2; no definite D call. The CDR3 spans 12 residues. Trimming stripped 5 bases from V and 5 bases from J, with 9 bases between. Germline V gene data show CDR1 as SGHDN and CDR2 as FVKESK. The CDR3 sequence: CASSEAAYGYTF. The DNA of the CDR3 is TGTGCCAGCAGCGAGGCAGCTTATGGCTACACCTTC.

The rearrangement joins TRBV5-1 to TRBJ2-7, with TRBD1 matching over 9 bases. CDR3 length equals 15 residues. The ends lost 2 bases at V and 4 bases at J; junction bases unmatched: 7. Germline V gene data show CDR1 as SGHRS and CDR2 as YFSETQ. The CDR3 sequence is CASSFPGQGDYEQYF. The CDR3 DNA reads TGCGCCAGCAGCTTTCCGGGACAGGGAGATTACGAGCAGTACTTC.

This clonotype appeared many times. V usage is TRBV7-9 and J usage is TRBJ1-1; 8 bases align to TRBD1. The CDR3 totals 15 residues. Trimming took 5 bases from V and 2 from J; bases not matched to a gene: 7. Germline V gene sequence: CDR1 SEHNR, CDR2 FQNEAQ (reference sequence). CDR3 DNA sequence: TGTGCCAGCAGCGTCCGCGACAGGGGAAACACTGAAGCTTTCTTT. Amino acids: CASSVRDRGNTEAFF.

There are a few counts of this clonotype. The rearrangement uses TRBV5-1 and TRBJ2-7; the D gene could be TRBD1 or TRBD2 (5 bases each). Germline CDR1 SGHRS, CDR2 YFSETQ. The ends were cut back, 0 bases at V and 3 bases at J, with 7 bases in the middle. CDR3 size: 13 residues. CDR3 coding DNA: TGCGCCAGCAGCTTGGTGGGGGTCTACGAGCAGTACTTC. As protein: CASSLVGVYEQYF.

The V and J genes are TRBV19 and TRBJ2-7; 7 bases match TRBD1. V shed 6 bases and J 5 bases; nucleotides not matched to a gene: 13. The CDR3 is made up of 15 amino acids. Germline V gives CDR1 LNHDA, CDR2 SQIVND (reference sequence). CDR3 protein: CASSNPLGQSHEQYF. DNA of the CDR3: TGTGCCAGTAGCAACCCGTTGGGACAGAGCCACGAGCAGTACTTC.

This clonotype was seen repeatedly, ten times or more. This chain links TRBV29-1 with TRBJ2-5, with a possible D match to TRBD1 (6 bases). Germline lookup yields CDR1 SQVTM and CDR2 ANQGSEA. This CDR3 contains 13 residues. The germline V and J ends were trimmed by 6 bases and 1 base, with 12 bases remaining between them. CDR3 nucleotides: TGCAGCGTGGACGGACAGCTCCAAGAGACCCAGTACTTC. It yields the protein CSVDGQLQETQYF.

This clonotype was detected only a few times. It may be a read error: a sequence one base away is much more abundant. Here the CDR3 DNA reads TGTGCCAGCAGTTACGGCAGGGGCTACGAGCAGTACTTC. Residues: CASSYGRGYEQYF. V usage is TRBV6-2 or TRBV6-3 and J usage is TRBJ2-7, with D perhaps matching TRBD1 (6 bases). Trimming left V 2 bases short and J 3 bases short, with 8 bases between. This CDR3 spans 13 amino acids. Germline values: CDR1 MNHEY, CDR2 SVGEGT.

This clonotype was counted ten times or more. This chain links TRBV7-2 with TRBJ2-3; 10 bases fit TRBD2. V gave up 5 bases and J gave up 2 bases; unmatched junction bases: 7. From germline, CDR1 is SGHTA and CDR2 FQGNSA. The CDR3 sequence is 16 residues long. This chain's CDR3 is CASSLGLADYTDTQYF. DNA of the CDR3: TGTGCCAGCAGCCTCGGACTAGCGGACTACACAGATACGCAGTATTTT.

V usage is TRBV3-1 and J usage is TRBJ2-2, with D possibly matching TRBD2 (6 bases). The CDR3 is 15 residues long. The V end was cut by 3 bases, the J end by 4 bases, with 12 bases between. Germline values: CDR1 LGHDT, CDR2 YNNKEL (reference sequence). The CDR3: CASSHLALSTGELFF. CDR3 in DNA: TGTGCCAGCAGCCACCTAGCGCTCTCCACCGGGGAGCTGTTTTTT.

This clonotype was detected a few times. The V and J genes are TRBV20-1 and TRBJ2-2; 9 nucleotides agree with TRBD2. V shed 5 bases, J shed 6 bases, and the junction held 7 bases outside the gene matches. This CDR3 spans 14 amino acids. CDR1 and CDR2 from the germline V gene are DFQATT and SNEGSKA (reference sequence). The CDR3 region has the DNA TGCAGTGCTTTAGCGGGAGTTTGGTCCGGGGAGCTGTTTTTT. It is translated as CSALAGVWSGELFF.

Details on this clonotype: With a much larger clone just one base away, this may be a read error. The V gene is TRBV6-5, the J gene TRBJ2-6; unclear D gene. The CDR3 covers 17 residues. Germline CDR1 MNHEY, CDR2 SVGAGI. Trimming left V 4 bases short and J 0 bases short, with 13 bases between. CDR3 protein: CASSCSLRSSGANVLTF. The CDR3 DNA follows: TGTGCCAGCAGTTGCTCGCTACGTTCCTCTGGGGCCAACGTCCTGACTTTC.

This clonotype was counted a few times. This chain joins TRBV19 and TRBJ2-7; D may be TRBD1 (5 bases). V was clipped by 3 bases and J by 3 bases, with 12 bases between them. The CDR3 length is 14 residues. Germline loops: CDR1 LNHDA, CDR2 SQIVND (reference sequence). CDR3 coding DNA: TGTGCCAGTAGTATTGGCACAGGCGTCTACGAGCAGTACTTC. Encoded protein: CASSIGTGVYEQYF.

This clonotype has ten or more counts. The V and J genes are TRBV5-4 and TRBJ2-4; 13 positions match TRBD2. This CDR3 spans 15 amino acids. V was clipped by 3 bases and J by 7 bases; unmatched bases: 4. In germline, CDR1 is SGHNT, CDR2 YYREEE (reference sequence). The CDR3 nucleotides read TGTGCCAGCAGCTCACTAGCGGGAGGGTCCAACATTCAGTACTTC. This gives the protein CASSSLAGGSNIQYF.

The rearrangement joins TRBV20-1 to TRBJ2-5, with no clear D. CDR1 is DFQATT, CDR2 SNEGSKA, per germline (reference sequence). Deletions cut 5 bases from V and 0 bases from J, with 10 bases between. The CDR3 has 13 amino acids. DNA of the CDR3: TGCAGTGCTGCCGGTGTAAACCAAGAGACCCAGTACTTC. Amino acids: CSAAGVNQETQYF.

This clonotype was detected only a few times. V usage is TRBV3-1 and J usage is TRBJ2-2; tentatively, D is TRBD1 or TRBD2 (5 bases each). Looked up from germline, CDR1 is LGHDT and CDR2 is YNNKEL (reference sequence). The CDR3 has 15 residues. Trimming left V 2 bases short and J 7 bases short, with 14 bases between. As DNA, the CDR3 is TGTGCCAGCAGCCAACTAGGTGGGGGAAACGGGGAGCTGTTTTTT. Translated, it gives CASSQLGGGNGELFF.

This clonotype was seen at least ten times. This chain links TRBV12-3 or TRBV12-4 with TRBJ1-4; D unclear. The CDR3 consists of 14 residues. Trimming stripped 5 bases from V and 3 bases from J, with 10 bases between. The CDR3 coding sequence is TGTGCCAGCAGTCTAGGGAGGTCTAATGAAAAACTGTTTTTT. Amino acids: CASSLGRSNEKLFF.